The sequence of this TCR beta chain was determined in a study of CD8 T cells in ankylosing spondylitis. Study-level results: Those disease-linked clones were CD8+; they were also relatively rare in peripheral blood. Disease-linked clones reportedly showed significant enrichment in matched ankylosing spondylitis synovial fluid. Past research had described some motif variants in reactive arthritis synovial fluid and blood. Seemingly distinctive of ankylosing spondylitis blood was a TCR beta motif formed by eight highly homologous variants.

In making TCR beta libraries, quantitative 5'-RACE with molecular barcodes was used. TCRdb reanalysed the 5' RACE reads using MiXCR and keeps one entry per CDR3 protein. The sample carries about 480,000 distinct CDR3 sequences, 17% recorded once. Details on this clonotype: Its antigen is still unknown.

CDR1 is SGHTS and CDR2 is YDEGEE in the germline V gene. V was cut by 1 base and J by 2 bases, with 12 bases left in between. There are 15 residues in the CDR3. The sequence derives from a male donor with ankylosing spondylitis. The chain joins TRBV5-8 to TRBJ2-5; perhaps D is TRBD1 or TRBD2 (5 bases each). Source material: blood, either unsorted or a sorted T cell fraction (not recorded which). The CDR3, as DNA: TGTGCCAGCAGCTTGTTCTTGGGGGAGCAAGAGACCCAGTACTTC. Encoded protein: CASSLFLGEQETQYF.